This T cell receptor beta chain was documented in a study of blood T cell repertoires in COVID-19. It was during active infection that Seattle patients were enrolled and then longitudinally followed. The authors' processing: Amplification of reference gene primers was used by the study to estimate nucleated cell counts. Sequenced by immunoSEQ multiplex PCR; TCRdb stores in-frame clones only, minus some. V, J and clone size reflect that table, while D and trimming were determined from the DNA. This sample yields fewer than 300,000 clones, of which roughly nine tenths are seen a single time; 2% to 2.5% belongs to the top ten. V lost 8 bases, J lost 8 bases, and 4 bases stayed unmatched. The CDR3 length is 12 residues. CDR1 is MDHEN and CDR2 is SYDVKM in the germline V gene.

The chain links TRBV28 to TRBJ1-4, with 8 bases fitting TRBD1. Sequenced input: peripheral blood. The clonotype was recovered from a woman aged 25 to 39 with COVID-19, enrolled during active disease. The CDR3 nucleotides read TGTGCCAGCGCCAGGGGGCGGGAAAAACTGTTTTTT. Translated: CASARGREKLFF.